Listed below are T cell receptor beta chains from one sample, sequenced in a study of blood T cell repertoires in COVID-19. Only in-frame clones appear in the TCRdb table, and some are missing; sequencing was by immunoSEQ multiplex PCR. The data show some 200,000 clones, about four fifths seen once. Sequenced sample: peripheral blood. The receptors were sampled from a woman in her twenties or thirties who had recovered from COVID-19. Both conserved end residues are part of each CDR3. The D gene is left open where the match is weak. Rows may omit the clone size; those that give it use once, few, many or a size class.

>-|TRBV6-4|TRBJ2-7|-
TGTGCCAGCAGTGATAAAATGGAGGACCCCTCGTTTACCCCCCTCAGCGAGCAGTACTTC
CASSDKMEDPSFTPLSEQYF
>-|TRBV11-3|TRBJ1-1|-
TGTGCCAGCAGCTACAGGGCCTACACTGAAGCTTTCTTT
CASSYRAYTEAFF
>-|TRBV5-1|TRBJ1-3|-
TGCGCCAGCAGCCTGGCAGGGGACGGAAACACCATATATTTT
CASSLAGDGNTIYF
>-|TRBV6-5|TRBJ2-7|TRBD1
TGTGCCAGCAGTTACTTCCAGGGGGCCTCCTACGAGCAGTACTTC
CASSYFQGASYEQYF
>-|TRBV3-1/TRBV3-2|TRBJ2-1|-
TGTGCCAGCAGCCAAGTAAGCGGTTCCTACAATGAGCAGTTCTTC
CASSQVSGSYNEQFF
>-|TRBV11-2|TRBJ2-1|TRBD2
TGTGCCAGCAGCTTAAAGGAGAGGGGTAGCGGGAGTGATGAGCAGTTCTTC
CASSLKERGSGSDEQFF
>-|TRBV5-4|TRBJ2-3|TRBD1
TGTGCCAGCAGCTTGGGTGGGACAGGGGGTCCAGATACGCAGTATTTT
CASSLGGTGGPDTQYF
>-|TRBV18|TRBJ1-3|-
TGTGCCAGCTCACCGGCCGGGGCAGGGGCTGGAAACACCATATATTTT
CASSPAGAGAGNTIYF
>-|TRBV5-6|TRBJ1-1|-
TGTGCCAGCAGCTTGGGAGGCAGCCCAGAAGCTTTCTTT
CASSLGGSPEAFF
>-|TRBV5-4|TRBJ1-2|TRBD1
TGTGCCAGCAGGTTAGGGACAGGCCGGATAGGGGGCTACACCTTC
CASRLGTGRIGGYTF
>-|TRBV4-1|TRBJ1-1|TRBD1
TGCGCCAGCAGCCAACTGAGGACAGGGGACACTGAAGCTTTCTTT
CASSQLRTGDTEAFF
>-|TRBV7-9|TRBJ2-5|-
TGTGCCAGCAGCTTAGTTGGGACATCGAAAGAGACCCAGTACTTC
CASSLVGTSKETQYF
>-|TRBV5-4|TRBJ1-1|-
TGTGCCAGCAGCTCAAACCCGACAGCATTGAACACTGAAGCTTTCTTT
CASSSNPTALNTEAFF
>-|TRBV13|TRBJ2-5|-
TGTGCCAGCAGCTCGGCGGGGGCGGACCCTCAAGAGACCCAGTACTTC
CASSSAGADPQETQYF
>-|TRBV27|TRBJ1-4|-
TGTGCCAGCAGTCCCAACAGGGAAGCTAATGAAAAACTGTTTTTT
CASSPNREANEKLFF
>-|TRBV5-1|TRBJ2-7|TRBD1
TGCGCCAGCAGCGGGGACAGTTCCCTCAGCCCTATCTTC
CASSGDSSLSPIF
>-|TRBV7-3|TRBJ1-1|TRBD1
TGTGCCAGCAGCTTAGGGCAGGGGGAGACTGAAGCTTTCTTT
CASSLGQGETEAFF
>-|TRBV7-9|TRBJ2-7|-
TGTGCCAGCAGCTTAGCGGGCCAGGGGGGCGAGCAGTACTTC
CASSLAGQGGEQYF
>-|TRBV27|TRBJ2-1|TRBD2
TGTGCCACCCGCACTAGCGCCAACTACAATGAGCAGTTCTTC
CATRTSANYNEQFF
>-|TRBV27|TRBJ2-7|TRBD2
TGTGCCAGCTATACACGGACTAGCGGGAGACACGAGCAGTACTTC
CASYTRTSGRHEQYF
>-|TRBV29-1|TRBJ2-1|TRBD2
TGCAGCGTTTTACTAGCGGGAGAGTACGCCTACAATGAGCAGTTCTTC
CSVLLAGEYAYNEQFF
>-|TRBV24-1|TRBJ2-3|TRBD2
TGTGCCACCAGTGACCCGGATGGGGTGAGCGGGAGGGCCCCAGATACGCAGTATTTT
CATSDPDGVSGRAPDTQYF
>-|TRBV2|TRBJ2-5|-
TGTGCCAGCAGGGGGGGAGGAGAGACCCAGTACTTC
CASRGGGETQYF
>-|TRBV6-1|TRBJ2-3|TRBD2
TGTGCCAGCAGTGATCTAGCGGGAGGCGCAGATACGCAGTATTTT
CASSDLAGGADTQYF
>-|TRBV5-1|TRBJ2-6|-
TGCGCCAGCACCCGGAGCCCTGGGGCCAACGTCCTGACTTTC
CASTRSPGANVLTF
>-|TRBV28|TRBJ1-1|TRBD1
TGTGCCAGCAGTCCGACTACAGGGGGAAATCCTGAAGCTTTCTTT
CASSPTTGGNPEAFF
>once|TRBV7-2|TRBJ2-7|-
TGTGCCAGCAGCTTAATGAGTAGCGGAGCCTACGAGCAGTACTTC
CASSLMSSGAYEQYF
>once|TRBV7-9|TRBJ2-2|-
TGTGCCAGCAGATACCCTTTCGGCGGGACGAACACCGGGGAGCTGTTTTTT
CASRYPFGGTNTGELFF
>-|TRBV6-5|TRBJ1-2|-
TGTGCCAGCAGCCAATTATCAGGGAACTATGGCTACACCTTC
CASSQLSGNYGYTF
>-|TRBV7-3|TRBJ1-3|-
TGTGCCAGCAGCTTAACAGGGGCTGAGGACACCATATATTTT
CASSLTGAEDTIYF